The following is a T cell receptor (beta chain) sequence with its context. The data are from a study of blood T cell repertoires in COVID-19. About the research overall: The United States, Italy and Spain supplied acute and convalescent COVID-19 samples.

Per the study methods: Amplified reference gene primers provided the basis for estimating nucleated cell counts. Sequencing was performed with immunoSEQ multiplex PCR; in TCRdb, only in-frame clones are kept and a portion is missing. That table supplies the V and J calls and clone size; D and trimming were determined from the DNA. The sample has about 170,000 clones; about 89% are singletons. Per the germline V gene, CDR1 is SEHNR and CDR2 is FQNEAQ (reference sequence). The CDR3 is 13 amino acids. Trimming shortened V by 1 base and J by 6 bases, and 9 bases separated the two germline ends. This receptor was taken from a man between 65 and 85 years old with acute or convalescent COVID-19. Sequences were obtained from peripheral blood. The chain joins TRBV7-9 to TRBJ1-2, with D unclear. CDR3 amino acids: CASSLVAANGYTF. CDR3 sequence (DNA): TGTGCCAGCAGCTTAGTGGCAGCGAATGGCTACACCTTC.